A selection of T cell receptor beta chains follows, all from one sample in a study of T cells in Graves' hyperthyroidism and ophthalmopathy. Each CDR3 protein gets one entry after TCRdb re-called the multiplex PCR reads with MiXCR. Of hundreds of thousands of distinct CDR3 sequences listed, around 20% were seen once; the top ten hold 47%. The sequenced material came from blood. The source of these receptors is a man between 35 and 55 years old with Graves' ophthalmopathy. Each CDR3 is given with its conserved first and last residue. Each record gives: D gene, J gene, clone size, V gene, CDR3 protein, CDR3 DNA. The D gene is left open where the match is weak. Clone size is given for some rows only: seen once, a few or many times, or a class if the clone is expanded.

TRBD1	TRBJ1-2	many	TRBV18	CASSPDREYGYTF	TGTGCCAGCTCACCGGACAGGGAGTATGGCTACACCTTC
.	TRBJ1-1	few	TRBV6-2/TRBV6-3	CASSLDSWSTEAFF	TGTGCCAGCAGTTTGGACAGTTGGAGCACTGAAGCTTTCTTT
.	TRBJ2-7	many	TRBV30	CAWSVGAGYEQYF	TGTGCCTGGAGTGTAGGAGCGGGCTACGAGCAGTACTTC
.	TRBJ1-4	.	TRBV28	CATRKQGNEKLFF	TGTGCCACCCGCAAACAGGGTAATGAAAAACTGTTTTTT
.	TRBJ2-1	.	TRBV20-1	CSARDQGQRIGSRGSELFF	TGCAGTGCTAGAGATCAAGGACAAAGGATCGGGAGCCGTGGTTCGGAACTGTTCTTC
TRBD2	TRBJ2-7	many	TRBV6-5	CASSYSGSGTAAYEQYF	TGTGCCAGCAGTTACTCGGGGAGCGGGACTGCAGCCTACGAGCAGTACTTC
.	TRBJ2-1	many	TRBV20-1	CSASLDRGTWQFF	TGCAGTGCTAGCCTAGATCGGGGGACTTGGCAGTTCTTC
.	TRBJ1-1	.	TRBV4-3	CASSQLSGRPGTEAFF	TGCGCCAGCAGCCAACTTAGCGGACGACCTGGGACTGAAGCTTTCTTT
.	TRBJ2-4	few	TRBV12-3/TRBV12-4	CASSSWGDIQYF	TGTGCCAGCAGTTCGTGGGGGGACATTCAGTACTTC
.	TRBJ2-1	few	TRBV9	CASSPPGQQSYNEQFF	TGTGCCAGCAGCCCCCCGGGACAACAATCCTACAATGAGCAGTTCTTC
TRBD2	TRBJ2-5	many	TRBV6-5	CASSYGTSQEETQYF	TGTGCCAGCAGTTACGGGACTAGTCAGGAAGAGACCCAGTACTTC
.	TRBJ2-5	few	TRBV10-3	CAISEEALSGTQYF	TGTGCCATCAGTGAGGAGGCCCTAAGCGGGACCCAGTACTTC
TRBD2	TRBJ2-1	many	TRBV2	CASRPGTSGYNEQFF	TGTGCCAGCCGTCCCGGGACTAGTGGTTACAATGAGCAGTTCTTC
TRBD2	TRBJ2-7	few	TRBV7-9	CATRLAESYEQYF	TGTGCCACCAGACTAGCGGAATCCTACGAGCAGTACTTC
.	TRBJ2-1	few	TRBV7-9	CASTLPGYNEQFF	TGTGCCAGCACCTTACCAGGGTACAATGAGCAGTTCTTC
.	TRBJ2-5	.	TRBV5-6	CASSFTGTHEETQYF	TGTGCCAGCAGCTTCACGGGGACGCACGAAGAGACCCAGTACTTC
TRBD1	TRBJ2-2	many	TRBV9	CASSVLTGYNTGELFF	TGTGCCAGCAGCGTTCTGACAGGGTATAACACCGGGGAGCTGTTTTTT
TRBD1	TRBJ2-1	.	TRBV7-2	CASNYWDRGNNEQFF	TGTGCCAGCAACTACTGGGACAGGGGGAACAATGAGCAGTTCTTC
TRBD1	TRBJ1-2	few	TRBV29-1	CSVETGESGYTF	TGCAGCGTTGAAACAGGGGAGTCTGGCTACACCTTC
.	TRBJ1-1	many	TRBV6-2/TRBV6-3	CASSHPRPGEGTEAFF	TGTGCCAGCAGTCACCCCCGCCCAGGGGAGGGCACTGAAGCTTTCTTT
.	TRBJ2-2	few	TRBV2	CASSVPVGGRMNTGELFF	TGTGCCAGCAGTGTCCCGGTGGGGGGCCGAATGAACACCGGGGAGCTGTTTTTT
.	TRBJ2-7	many	TRBV7-2	CASSLVSGDEQYF	TGTGCCAGCAGCTTAGTATCTGGGGACGAGCAGTACTTC
.	TRBJ2-2	few	TRBV19	CASSMMAGLTGELFF	TGTGCCAGTAGTATGATGGCGGGACTCACCGGGGAGCTGTTTTTT
.	TRBJ1-5	many	TRBV30	CAWSEGDDQPQHF	TGTGCCTGGAGTGAAGGGGACGATCAGCCCCAGCATTTT
TRBD2	TRBJ2-7	many	TRBV6-6	CASSYSRGLAGGPSLYEQYF	TGTGCCAGCAGTTACTCGAGGGGACTAGCGGGAGGGCCATCTCTCTACGAGCAGTACTTC
.	TRBJ1-1	.	TRBV7-3	CASSLWVEAAKNTEAFF	TGTGCCAGCAGCTTATGGGTAGAGGCCGCTAAGAACACTGAAGCTTTCTTT
.	TRBJ2-7	many	TRBV7-2	CASSLVIGFGEQYF	TGTGCCAGCAGCTTAGTTATAGGATTTGGAGAGCAGTACTTC
.	TRBJ2-5	many	TRBV5-1	CASSLAGQLETQYF	TGCGCCAGCAGCTTGGCCGGGCAGTTGGAGACCCAGTACTTC
.	TRBJ2-7	many	TRBV2	CASEGDGYEQYF	TGTGCCAGCGAGGGGGATGGATACGAGCAGTACTTC
.	TRBJ2-5	.	TRBV25-1	CASSEFTGPETQYF	TGTGCCAGCAGTGAATTTACAGGGCCGGAGACCCAGTACTTC
TRBD1	TRBJ2-5	many	TRBV28	CASSFYLRDRGQKGQETQYF	TGTGCCAGCAGTTTCTATCTCAGGGACAGGGGACAAAAGGGGCAAGAGACCCAGTACTTC
.	TRBJ1-1	many	TRBV6-1	CASSYSQKTRAFF	TGTGCCAGCAGTTACAGTCAAAAAACTAGGGCTTTCTTT
.	TRBJ2-3	.	TRBV13	CASSLDKATDTQYF	TGTGCCAGCAGCTTAGATAAGGCCACAGATACGCAGTATTTT
.	TRBJ1-3	.	TRBV28	CASSSTFSGNTIYF	TGTGCCAGCAGCTCGACATTCTCTGGAAACACCATATATTTT
.	TRBJ2-5	few	TRBV20-1	CSARTSLIQETQYF	TGCAGTGCTAGAACTAGTCTTATACAAGAGACCCAGTACTTC
TRBD2	TRBJ2-4	.	TRBV20-1	CSARGGASGGAVGNIQYF	TGCAGTGCTAGAGGTGGCGCTAGCGGGGGGGCCGTGGGAAACATTCAGTACTTC
.	TRBJ2-3	few	TRBV6-6	CASSYESRTDTQYF	TGTGCCAGCAGTTACGAGTCTAGGACAGATACGCAGTATTTT
.	TRBJ2-7	few	TRBV7-9	CASSSEQYEQYF	TGTGCCAGCAGCTCTGAGCAGTATGAGCAGTACTTC
.	TRBJ2-3	many	TRBV20-1	CSARDHSEWRPDTQYF	TGCAGTGCTAGAGATCATTCCGAGTGGCGGCCAGATACGCAGTATTTT
TRBD2	TRBJ2-1	many	TRBV11-2	CASSLATSANYNEQFF	TGTGCCAGCAGCTTGGCGACTAGCGCTAACTACAATGAGCAGTTCTTC
TRBD2	TRBJ2-5	few	TRBV4-1	CASSQDLGGLAGGRKSETQYF	TGCGCCAGCAGCCAAGATCTGGGGGGGCTAGCGGGAGGGCGCAAATCAGAGACCCAGTACTTC
.	TRBJ2-1	few	TRBV5-6	CASSRSPTSGNEQFF	TGTGCCAGCAGCCGGAGTCCTACGTCTGGAAATGAGCAGTTCTTC
.	TRBJ1-6	few	TRBV6-2/TRBV6-3	CASNLSAFNSPLHF	TGTGCCAGCAATCTATCGGCTTTTAATTCACCCCTCCACTTT
.	TRBJ1-3	.	TRBV6-1	CASRELDSSGNTIYF	TGTGCCAGCAGGGAACTCGACAGCTCTGGAAACACCATATATTTT
.	TRBJ2-3	many	TRBV30	CARSRGETDTQYF	TGTGCCCGCTCCCGTGGGGAGACAGATACGCAGTATTTT
.	TRBJ1-4	many	TRBV18	CASSPPGREAEKLFF	TGTGCCAGCTCACCACCCGGACGGGAAGCTGAAAAACTGTTTTTT
.	TRBJ2-7	.	TRBV29-1	CSVAAATGTYEQYF	TGCAGCGTCGCTGCCGCCACAGGGACCTACGAGCAGTACTTC
TRBD1	TRBJ1-1	many	TRBV5-5	CASSTTSGTGSTEAFF	TGTGCCAGCAGCACAACCTCCGGGACAGGGAGCACTGAAGCTTTCTTT
TRBD1	TRBJ2-5	.	TRBV7-9	CASSKRTGSVAPYQETQYF	TGTGCCAGCAGCAAAAGGACAGGGTCGGTAGCGCCGTACCAAGAGACCCAGTACTTC
TRBD2	TRBJ2-6	.	TRBV9	CASSVVAGRGVAGANVLTF	TGTGCCAGCAGCGTAGTAGCGGGAAGGGGGGTGGCCGGGGCCAACGTCCTGACTTTC
TRBD2	TRBJ2-1	many	TRBV7-9	CASSIRGGSGSSYNEQFF	TGTGCCAGCAGCATACGCGGGGGTAGCGGTAGCTCCTACAATGAGCAGTTCTTC
.	TRBJ1-2	many	TRBV30	CAWSDTGGYTF	TGTGCCTGGAGTGATACAGGGGGCTACACCTTC
.	TRBJ2-3	many	TRBV2	CASSERGSRTDTQYF	TGTGCCAGCAGTGAACGGGGTAGCCGCACAGATACGCAGTATTTT
.	TRBJ2-3	.	TRBV20-1	CSARRGSSHTDTQYF	TGCAGTGCTAGACGGGGGTCCTCCCACACAGATACGCAGTATTTT
TRBD1	TRBJ2-7	many	TRBV5-1	CASSLGSAGGYEQYF	TGCGCCAGCAGCTTGGGCTCGGCAGGGGGTTACGAGCAGTACTTC
TRBD1	TRBJ1-2	many	TRBV12-3/TRBV12-4	CATDVQGIFGYTF	TGTGCCACCGACGTACAGGGGATCTTTGGCTACACCTTC
TRBD1	TRBJ2-5	.	TRBV15	CATSGTGGWETQYF	TGTGCCACGTCCGGGACAGGGGGCTGGGAGACCCAGTACTTC
TRBD1	TRBJ1-1	many	TRBV3-1	CASSRLDRGTEAFF	TGTGCCAGCAGCCGATTAGACAGGGGAACTGAAGCTTTCTTT